Listed below are T cell receptor beta chains from one sample, sequenced in a study of human T cells and chemical hapten exposure. TCRdb used MiXCR to reprocess the RACE reads, holding one entry per CDR3 protein. The table records fewer than 100,000 distinct CDR3 sequences, 8.6% of them present only once. Sequenced input: whole blood. The receptor source for this set is a female donor in good health. Some clones in this sample may be carry-over from other donors' samples. CDR3s include the opening cysteine and the closing phenylalanine or tryptophan. D genes are given only for firm matches. Expanded clones get a size class; other rows say once, few or many, or leave the size out.

TRBV20-1	TRBJ2-7	NA	many	CSASFGEQYF	TGCAGTGCTAGCTTCGGGGAGCAGTACTTC
TRBV7-8	TRBJ1-5	TRBD1	many	CASSRWADRENQPQHF	TGTGCCAGCAGCCGTTGGGCAGACAGGGAGAATCAGCCCCAGCATTTT
TRBV19	TRBJ2-3	NA	many	CASSIDFEKRGDTQYF	TGTGCCAGTAGTATAGATTTCGAAAAGAGAGGAGATACGCAGTATTTT
TRBV20-1	TRBJ2-1	TRBD2	NA	CSARATSGAYNEQFF	TGCAGTGCTAGGGCGACTAGCGGGGCCTACAATGAGCAGTTCTTC
TRBV2	TRBJ2-3	NA	few	CASSLAASATYTDTQYF	TGTGCCAGCAGCCTAGCTGCGAGCGCTACCTACACAGATACGCAGTATTTT
TRBV14	TRBJ2-3	TRBD2	many	CASSQDSWSSGGIRDTQYF	TGTGCCAGCAGCCAAGATTCGTGGTCTAGCGGGGGGATCAGAGATACGCAGTATTTT
TRBV9	TRBJ2-1	TRBD2	few	CASSQRTSGAGEQFF	TGTGCCAGCAGCCAGCGGACTAGCGGGGCGGGGGAGCAGTTCTTC
TRBV5-5	TRBJ1-5	NA	NA	CASSLGVGLGNQPQHF	TGTGCCAGCAGCTTGGGGGTAGGGTTGGGCAATCAGCCCCAGCATTTT
TRBV6-1	TRBJ2-4	NA	few	CASSDSFLAKNIQYF	TGTGCCAGCAGCGACAGCTTTCTAGCCAAAAACATTCAGTACTTC
TRBV2	TRBJ1-1	TRBD1	NA	CASRGQYTEAFF	TGTGCCAGCAGGGGACAGTACACTGAAGCTTTCTTT
TRBV12-3/TRBV12-4	TRBJ2-1	NA	many	CASSLFDEQFF	TGTGCCAGCAGTTTATTCGATGAGCAGTTCTTC
TRBV29-1	TRBJ2-3	NA	NA	CSVLTESTYTQYF	TGCAGCGTTCTAACTGAGAGCACATATACGCAGTATTTT
TRBV9	TRBJ2-3	NA	many	CASSPRLRFEDTQYF	TGTGCCAGCAGCCCACGACTGCGGTTCGAAGATACGCAGTATTTT
TRBV6-5	TRBJ1-4	NA	NA	CASSNTAYPYEKLFF	TGTGCCAGCAGTAATACAGCCTACCCTTATGAAAAACTGTTTTTT
TRBV7-9	TRBJ1-1	TRBD1	few	CASSFQQGSTEAFF	TGTGCCAGCAGCTTTCAACAGGGGAGCACTGAAGCTTTCTTT
TRBV12-3/TRBV12-4	TRBJ2-5	NA	many	CASSMGTLQETQYF	TGTGCCAGCAGTATGGGGACACTCCAAGAGACCCAGTACTTC
TRBV29-1	TRBJ2-3	NA	NA	CSVEGGVLRTDTQYF	TGCAGCGTAGAGGGTGGGGTGCTTCGCACAGATACGCAGTATTTT
TRBV20-1	TRBJ1-1	NA	many	CSARGAGVWAFF	TGCAGTGCTAGAGGGGCAGGGGTTTGGGCTTTCTTT
TRBV7-8	TRBJ1-6	NA	NA	CASSPLAVGSPLHF	TGTGCCAGCAGCCCGTTGGCAGTAGGTTCACCCCTCCACTTT
TRBV20-1	TRBJ2-1	NA	few	CSARGSRSGLYNEQFF	TGCAGTGCTAGGGGGTCGAGAAGCGGATTGTACAATGAGCAGTTCTTC
TRBV27	TRBJ2-5	NA	NA	CASSSGQLETQYF	TGTGCCAGCAGTTCTGGACAGCTTGAGACCCAGTACTTC
TRBV27	TRBJ1-2	NA	many	CASSSRQNYGYTF	TGTGCCAGCAGTTCCCGACAGAACTATGGCTACACCTTC
TRBV12-3/TRBV12-4	TRBJ1-1	NA	few	CASSRGLVAFF	TGTGCCAGCAGCCGTGGACTCGTAGCTTTCTTT
TRBV10-3	TRBJ2-7	TRBD1	NA	CAISESYDRDEQYF	TGTGCCATCAGTGAGTCCTACGACAGGGACGAGCAGTACTTC
TRBV5-4	TRBJ2-7	TRBD2	many	CASSLERGGHNEQYF	TGTGCCAGCAGCTTGGAGCGGGGGGGCCATAACGAGCAGTACTTC
TRBV5-1	TRBJ2-1	NA	many	CASSLGQTYNEQFF	TGCGCCAGCAGCTTGGGACAGACCTACAATGAGCAGTTCTTC
TRBV18	TRBJ1-1	NA	many	CASSPPGTPVNTEAFF	TGTGCCAGCTCACCGCCCGGGACGCCGGTGAACACTGAAGCTTTCTTT
TRBV5-1	TRBJ1-1	NA	NA	CASSSITGSVTEAFF	TGCGCCAGCAGCTCGATCACAGGGTCGGTCACTGAAGCTTTCTTT
TRBV21-1	TRBJ1-5	NA	NA	CASSRSRGNNQPQHF	TGTGCCAGCAGCCGAAGCAGGGGTAACAATCAGCCCCAGCATTTT
TRBV20-1	TRBJ1-4	NA	NA	CSARDIRNEKLFF	TGCAGTGCGAGGGACATTAGAAATGAAAAACTGTTTTTT
TRBV27	TRBJ1-3	NA	many	CASSFEYTPGNTIYF	TGTGCCAGCAGTTTTGAATATACACCTGGAAACACCATATATTTT
TRBV18	TRBJ1-1	NA	few	CASSPPARVTEAFF	TGTGCCAGCTCACCACCCGCCAGGGTCACTGAAGCTTTCTTT
TRBV5-1	TRBJ2-2	TRBD1	NA	CATTGVRTGELFF	TGCGCCACCACAGGGGTGAGGACCGGGGAGCTGTTTTTT
TRBV12-3/TRBV12-4	TRBJ2-1	TRBD2	few	CASSFGASGGERTFF	TGTGCCAGCAGTTTCGGGGCTAGCGGGGGGGAGAGAACGTTCTTC
TRBV11-2	TRBJ2-3	NA	NA	CASSLQGGRPDTQYF	TGTGCCAGCAGCTTACAGGGGGGTCGTCCAGATACGCAGTATTTT
TRBV4-2	TRBJ2-5	TRBD1	NA	CASSPDRGREETQYF	TGTGCCAGCAGCCCTGACAGGGGCCGTGAAGAGACCCAGTACTTC
TRBV12-3/TRBV12-4	TRBJ1-1	NA	many	CASSPSRDTEAFF	TGTGCCAGCAGCCCCTCGAGGGACACTGAAGCTTTCTTT
TRBV10-3	TRBJ1-1	TRBD1	few	CAIRAGQVEYAEAFF	TGTGCCATCAGGGCCGGACAGGTCGAATATGCTGAAGCTTTCTTT
TRBV21-1	TRBJ1-6	NA	NA	CASMGSYNSPLHF	TGTGCCAGTATGGGGTCCTATAATTCACCCCTCCACTTT
TRBV9	TRBJ1-3	TRBD1	few	CASSKATRQGSGNTIYF	TGTGCCAGCAGCAAAGCAACTCGACAGGGTTCTGGAAACACCATATATTTT
TRBV12-3/TRBV12-4	TRBJ2-1	TRBD2	NA	CASSLNPSSGGYNEQFF	TGTGCCAGCAGTTTAAACCCATCTAGCGGGGGCTACAATGAGCAGTTCTTC
TRBV4-1	TRBJ2-5	TRBD1	NA	CASSQGWTGLETQYF	TGCGCCAGCAGCCAAGGGTGGACAGGGCTAGAGACCCAGTACTTC
TRBV20-1	TRBJ1-2	NA	few	CSARDWDKGTVNDGYTF	TGCAGTGCTAGAGATTGGGACAAGGGAACTGTTAACGATGGCTACACCTTC
TRBV20-1	TRBJ2-1	TRBD2	NA	CSAGGLADHFYNEQFF	TGCAGTGCCGGAGGGCTAGCGGACCATTTTTACAATGAGCAGTTCTTC
TRBV7-9	TRBJ1-2	NA	few	CASSFRSNYGYTF	TGTGCCAGCAGCTTCAGGAGTAACTATGGCTACACCTTC
TRBV7-6	TRBJ1-1	NA	few	CASSPAGAQVGAFF	TGTGCCAGCAGCCCAGCAGGGGCGCAGGTTGGAGCTTTCTTT
TRBV6-1	TRBJ2-2	TRBD2	NA	CASSIGLANTGELFF	TGTGCCAGCAGCATCGGACTAGCGAACACCGGGGAGCTGTTTTTT
TRBV6-1	TRBJ1-5	TRBD1	many	CASSGTGLLIGNQPQHF	TGTGCCAGCAGCGGGACAGGGTTGTTAATAGGAAATCAGCCCCAGCATTTT
TRBV20-1	TRBJ1-5	TRBD1	many	CSARDTRGLGNQPQHF	TGCAGTGCTAGAGATACGAGGGGGCTGGGGAATCAGCCCCAGCATTTT
TRBV6-5	TRBJ2-1	NA	few	CASSYSWDTARDEQFF	TGTGCCAGCAGTTACTCTTGGGACACGGCTAGGGATGAGCAGTTCTTC
TRBV6-5	TRBJ1-6	TRBD1	few	CASSYLPGQGTSPLHF	TGTGCCAGCAGTTACTTACCGGGACAGGGAACTTCACCCCTCCACTTT
TRBV27	TRBJ1-2	TRBD1	few	CASREARGRIYGYTF	TGTGCCAGCAGAGAGGCCAGGGGGCGGATCTATGGCTACACCTTC
TRBV20-1	TRBJ2-3	NA	NA	CSVPDWGRKLTDTQYF	TGCAGTGTCCCGGACTGGGGACGGAAACTTACAGATACGCAGTATTTT
TRBV7-8	TRBJ1-1	TRBD1	NA	CASKTGTGDGEAFF	TGTGCCAGCAAAACCGGGACAGGGGATGGTGAAGCTTTCTTT
TRBV5-4	TRBJ1-2	NA	few	CASSQSRNGYTF	TGTGCCAGCAGCCAGAGCCGAAATGGCTACACCTTC
TRBV7-8	TRBJ2-7	TRBD2	few	CASSPRLAGARNEQYF	TGTGCCAGCAGCCCCAGACTAGCGGGGGCGCGCAACGAGCAGTACTTC
TRBV12-3/TRBV12-4	TRBJ2-7	TRBD1	NA	CASRPRGTGRADEQYF	TGTGCCAGCAGACCGAGGGGGACAGGGAGGGCGGACGAGCAGTACTTC
TRBV12-3/TRBV12-4	TRBJ1-4	NA	few	CASSGGYEKLFF	TGTGCCAGCTCGGGAGGGTATGAAAAACTGTTTTTT
TRBV9	TRBJ1-2	TRBD1	NA	CASKGQVTYGYTF	TGTGCCAGCAAGGGACAGGTCACCTATGGCTACACCTTC